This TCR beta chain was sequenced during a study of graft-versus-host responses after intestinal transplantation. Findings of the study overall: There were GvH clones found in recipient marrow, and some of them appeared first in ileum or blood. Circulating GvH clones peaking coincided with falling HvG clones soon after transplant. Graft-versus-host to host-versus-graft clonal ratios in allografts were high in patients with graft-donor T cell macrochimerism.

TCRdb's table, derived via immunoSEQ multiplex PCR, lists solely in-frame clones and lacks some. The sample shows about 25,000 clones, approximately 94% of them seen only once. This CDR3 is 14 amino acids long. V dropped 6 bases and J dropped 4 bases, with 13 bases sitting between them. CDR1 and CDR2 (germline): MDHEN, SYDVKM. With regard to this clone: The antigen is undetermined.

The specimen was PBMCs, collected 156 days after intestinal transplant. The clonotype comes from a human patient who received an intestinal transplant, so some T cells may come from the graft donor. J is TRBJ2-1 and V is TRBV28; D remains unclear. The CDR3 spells CASRSTRVYNEQFF. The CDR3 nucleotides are TGTGCCAGCAGATCGACAAGGGTATACAATGAGCAGTTCTTC.